These 32 T cell receptor beta chains originate from one sample sequenced in a study of blood T cell repertoires in COVID-19. Produced via immunoSEQ multiplex PCR; TCRdb's table is partial and in-frame only. The table has roughly 250,000 clones, more than 75% seen once. Sequenced: PBMCs or T cells enriched from blood (not recorded which). All receptors come from a woman between 40 and 50 years old with acute COVID-19.

The CDR3 DNA sequence: TGTGCCAGTAGCAACCAGGGTGAAGGCAGAAATTCACCCCTCCACTTT. Its translation: CASSNQGEGRNSPLHF. The V gene is TRBV19, the J gene TRBJ1-6, with a possible D match to TRBD1 (5 bases). Germline V gives CDR1 LNHDA, CDR2 SQIVND (reference sequence). The CDR3 has 16 residues. With 6 bases removed from V and 7 bases from J, the gap between germline ends came to 19 bases. Variable domain in full (rest from reference TRBV19 and TRBJ1-6): DGGITQSPKYLFRKEGQNVTLSCEQNLNHDAMYWYRQDPGQGLRLIYYSQIVNDFQKGDIAEGYSVSREKKESFPLTVTSAQKNPTAFYLCASSNQGEGRNSPLHFGNGTRLTVT.

The V gene is TRBV5-8, the J gene TRBJ1-2, with D unresolved. CDR3 length: 15 residues. The V end was cut by 2 bases, the J end by 2 bases, with 13 bases between. Germline CDR1 is SGHTS and CDR2 is YDEGEE. The CDR3 sequence: CASSFRSNKNYGYTF. The CDR3 DNA is TGTGCCAGCAGCTTCCGAAGTAACAAGAACTATGGCTACACCTTC.

The rearrangement links TRBV3-1 (or the pseudogene TRBV3-2) to TRBJ2-2; 11 bases match TRBD2. Germline CDR1 and CDR2: LGHDT and YNNKEL (reference sequence). The CDR3 spans 15 residues. V lost 4 bases and J lost 6; bases outside the gene matches: 4. CDR3 nucleotides: TGTGCCAGCAGCCTAGCGGGGGGGCAATCCGGGGAGCTGTTTTTT. Translated: CASSLAGGQSGELFF.

This clone was seen once. The V gene is TRBV7-9, the J gene TRBJ2-1, with 7 bases aligning to TRBD2. Germline loops: CDR1 SEHNR, CDR2 FQNEAQ (reference sequence). The length of the CDR3 is 12 residues. The trim removed 6 bases at V and 7 bases at J, leaving 3 bases unmatched. The DNA of the CDR3 is TGTGCCAGCAGTGTGGGGGGGAATGAGCAGTTCTTC. It yields the protein CASSVGGNEQFF. Full variable domain (outside the CDR3, taken from reference TRBV7-9 and TRBJ2-1): DTGVSQNPRHKITKRGQNVTFRCDPISEHNRLYWYRQTLGQGPEFLTYFQNEAQLEKSRLLSDRFSAERPKGSFSTLEIQRTEQGDSAMYLCASSVGGNEQFFGPGTRLTVL.

The rearrangement joins TRBV6-6 to TRBJ1-4; tentative D call: TRBD1 (6 bases). This CDR3 is built from 15 residues. From germline, CDR1 is MNHNY and CDR2 SVGAGI (reference sequence). The germline V and J ends were trimmed by 7 bases and 7 bases, with 19 bases remaining between them. The CDR3, as DNA: TGTGCCAGCACCGACGGGGGGGCGGTGGGTGAAAAACTGTTTTTT. Its protein is CASTDGGAVGEKLFF.

The chain links TRBV28 to TRBJ2-7, with D possibly TRBD1 on 5 matching bases. CDR1 MDHEN and CDR2 SYDVKM come from the germline V gene. V was pared by 5 bases and J by 7 bases, with 21 bases between. This CDR3 spans 15 amino acids. CDR3 DNA: TGTGCCAGCAGTCTTACGACAGTAGGTTCAGGAGAGCAGTACTTC. This gives the protein CASSLTTVGSGEQYF.

This chain joins TRBV4-2 and TRBJ2-7, with 7 bases lining up with TRBD2. This CDR3 is built from 15 residues. Per the germline V gene, CDR1 is LGHNA and CDR2 is YNFKEQ. Trimming cost V 0 bases and J 1 base; bases outside gene matches: 3. CDR3 region: CASSQEWGGSYEQYF. The CDR3 DNA sequence: TGTGCCAGCAGCCAAGAATGGGGGGGGTCCTACGAGCAGTACTTC.

This rearrangement joins TRBV6-5 to TRBJ2-1, with 11 bases identical to TRBD2. V lost 4 bases, J lost 0 bases, and 2 bases stayed unmatched. The length of the CDR3 is 16 residues. Germline V gene data show CDR1 as MNHEY and CDR2 as SVGAGI. The CDR3 protein is CASSFTSGSSYNEQFF. The CDR3 bases are TGTGCCAGCAGTTTCACTAGCGGGAGCTCCTACAATGAGCAGTTCTTC.

The CDR3 sequence is CARSTDRVSYNEQFF. DNA of the CDR3: TGTGCCAGAAGCACCGACAGGGTATCCTACAATGAGCAGTTCTTC. The rearrangement joins TRBV5-3 to TRBJ2-1; 7 bases fit TRBD1. Being an ORF, TRBV5-3 has a function that is uncertain. This CDR3 region has 15 residues. V was pared by 4 bases and J by 1 base, with 5 bases of the junction left unmatched.

Details on this clone: One junction end does not reproduce the germline sequence, and a read error may be involved. The CDR3 spells CSVDRGISLF. DNA of the CDR3: TGCAGCGTTGACAGGGGGATTTCACTCTTC. The V call is TRBV29-1, the J call TRBJ2-1; 7 bases agree with TRBD1. Germline CDR1 SQVTM, CDR2 ANQGSEA. The CDR3 runs 10 residues.

This rearrangement joins TRBV21-1 to TRBJ2-1; the D call of TRBD2 is as the table states it, not checked on the DNA. TRBV21-1 is shown as a pseudogene. The CDR3 totals 18 residues. CDR3 bases: TGTGCCAGCAGCAAAGTAAGTGGGGCGGGAAAGTCCTACAATGAGCAGTTCTTC. This sequence encodes CASSKVSGAGKSYNEQFF.

The rearrangement uses TRBV16 and TRBJ1-1; 10 bases are a match to TRBD1. Germline lookup yields CDR1 KGHSY and CDR2 FQNENV. This CDR3 comprises 14 residues. V lost 2 bases to trimming and J lost 4 bases; unmatched junction nucleotides: 1. CDR3 coding DNA: TGTGCCAGCAGCCAACGGACAGGGGGCACTGAAGCTTTCTTT. Translated: CASSQRTGGTEAFF.

V and J are TRBV2 and TRBJ1-1; D uncertain. The germline V gene encodes CDR1 SNHLY and CDR2 FYNNEI. CDR3 length: 17 residues. Trimming cost V 1 base and J 0 bases, with 15 bases left between them. This CDR3 is CASSEVKTAAMNTEAFF. For the CDR3, the DNA is TGTGCCAGCAGTGAAGTGAAAACGGCGGCAATGAACACTGAAGCTTTCTTT.

The chain recombines TRBV28 with TRBJ2-7, with TRBD2 matching 9 bases. Germline loops: CDR1 MDHEN, CDR2 SYDVKM. This CDR3 has 17 residues. V lost 6 bases, J lost 0 bases, and 12 bases stayed unmatched. The CDR3, as DNA: TGTGCCAGCAGCCTAGAGCGGGAGGCCCGGAGCTCCTACGAGCAGTACTTC. Amino acid sequence: CASSLEREARSSYEQYF. The complete variable domain, with remaining parts taken from reference TRBV28 and TRBJ2-7, reads DVKVTQSSRYLVKRTGEKVFLECVQDMDHENMFWYRQDPGLGLRLIYFSYDVKMKEKGDIPEGYSVSREKKERFSLILESASTNQTSMYLCASSLEREARSSYEQYFGPGTRLTVT.

The chain recombines TRBV5-4 with TRBJ2-5; the D is unclear. Trimming removed 4 bases from V and 5 bases from J, with 12 bases in between. The CDR3 is made up of 13 amino acids. Germline V CDR1 and CDR2: SGHNT, YYREEE (reference sequence). CDR3 loop: CASSLDPGETQYF. CDR3 DNA sequence: TGTGCCAGCAGCCTCGACCCCGGGGAGACCCAGTACTTC. Using reference TRBV5-4 and TRBJ2-5 for the parts outside the CDR3, the full variable domain is ETGVTQSPTHLIKTRGQQVTLRCSSQSGHNTVSWYQQALGQGPQFIFQYYREEENGRGNFPPRFSGLQFPNYSSELNVNALELDDSALYLCASSLDPGETQYFGPGTRLLVL.

The genes are TRBV5-1 and TRBJ1-3, with D unresolved. This CDR3 is 14 amino acids long. V lost 3 bases to trimming and J lost 0 bases, with 7 bases between them. Germline CDR1 SGHRS, CDR2 YFSETQ. The CDR3 is CASSYSPSGNTIYF. As DNA, the CDR3 is TGCGCCAGCAGCTACAGCCCCTCTGGAAACACCATATATTTT.

The chain combines TRBV5-5 with TRBJ2-2; 7 bases are shared with TRBD1. This CDR3 has 14 residues. Germline V gene data show CDR1 as SGHKS and CDR2 as YYEKEE (reference sequence). After removal of 4 bases from V and 6 bases from J, the junction contained 6 bases not matched to a gene. The CDR3 sequence is CASSHEGAAGELFF. Written as DNA, the CDR3 is TGTGCCAGCAGCCATGAGGGGGCGGCCGGGGAGCTGTTTTTT.

The rearrangement uses TRBV6-2 or TRBV6-3 and TRBJ1-2; D gene unclear. The CDR3 extends over 13 amino acids. V lost 5 bases and J lost 6, with 13 bases in between. Germline V gene sequence: CDR1 MNHEY, CDR2 SVGEGT. DNA for the CDR3: TGTGCCAGCAGTAGGGAGGGAACCCATGGCTACACCTTC. Its protein product is CASSREGTHGYTF.

The chain uses TRBV6-5 and TRBJ1-2; the D gene is possibly TRBD1 (5 bases). The length of the CDR3 is 13 residues. Trimming stripped 5 bases from V and 6 bases from J, with 13 bases between. Germline V CDR1 and CDR2: MNHEY, SVGAGI. The CDR3: CASSNLRGDGYTF. DNA for the CDR3: TGTGCCAGCAGTAACCTCCGGGGGGATGGCTACACCTTC.

This chain's CDR3 is CATAGANEQFF. The CDR3 DNA follows: TGTGCCACGGCTGGGGCGAATGAGCAGTTCTTC. V is TRBV2 and J is TRBJ2-1, with D possibly TRBD1 on 5 matching bases. CDR3 length: 11 amino acids. V shed 10 bases and J shed 7 bases, with 11 bases lying between them. CDR1 and CDR2 from the germline V gene are SNHLY and FYNNEI.

In its sample, this clone was seen once. This chain joins TRBV3-1 (or the pseudogene TRBV3-2) and TRBJ1-2, with D tentatively TRBD1 (5 bases). The length of the CDR3 is 17 residues. From germline, CDR1 is LGHDT and CDR2 YNNKEL (reference sequence). Trimming pared 2 bases from V and 6 bases from J, leaving 22 bases between. The CDR3 region is CASSQTGGGVVVNGYTF. As DNA, the CDR3 is TGTGCCAGCAGCCAAACCGGTGGGGGGGTTGTGGTGAATGGCTACACCTTC.

The V gene is TRBV24-1, the J gene TRBJ2-1; perhaps TRBD1 as D (8 bases). There are 14 residues in the CDR3. V was shortened by 1 base and J by 9 bases, with 12 bases between the two germline ends. Germline assignment: CDR1 KGHDR and CDR2 SFDVKD. The DNA of the CDR3 is TGTGCCACCAGTGATTTTTACAGGGGGGGTGAGCAGTTCTTC. It codes for CATSDFYRGGEQFF.

The J gene is TRBJ2-1, the V gene TRBV5-6; 10 bases match TRBD2. CDR1 and CDR2 from the germline V gene are SGHDT and YYEEEE. After removal of 2 bases from V and 5 bases from J, the junction contained 4 bases not matched to a gene. This CDR3 has 15 amino acids. CDR3: CASSFRTSGHNEQFF. The CDR3 DNA follows: TGTGCCAGCAGCTTCCGGACTAGCGGACACAATGAGCAGTTCTTC.

The CDR3 sequence is CASSLRGGQGANEQFF. The CDR3 coding sequence is TGTGCCAGCAGCTTAAGAGGGGGACAGGGGGCCAATGAGCAGTTCTTC. The rearrangement joins TRBV7-3 to TRBJ2-1; the match to TRBD1 covers 12 bases. Germline V gene sequence: CDR1 SGHTA, CDR2 FQGTGA. The CDR3 is 16 residues long. V gave up 1 base and J gave up 6 bases; unmatched junction bases: 4.

V gene TRBV6-5 combines with J gene TRBJ2-2, with 7 bases that match TRBD1. The CDR3 spans 15 residues. V trimming: 6 bases; J trimming: 2 bases; junction bases outside the gene matches: 6. CDR1 MNHEY and CDR2 SVGAGI come from the germline V gene. The CDR3 DNA reads TGTGCCAGCAGATTACAGGGGTATAACACCGGGGAGCTGTTTTTT. Translated, it gives CASRLQGYNTGELFF.

The V and J genes are TRBV11-2 and TRBJ2-2; D ambiguous. CDR3 length equals 15 residues. The V end was cut by 1 base, the J end by 5 bases, with 11 bases between. Germline V gene data show CDR1 as SGHAT and CDR2 as FQNNGV. The DNA for the CDR3 is TGTGCCAGCAGCTTAGTCTTTCACCTAACCGGGGAGCTGTTTTTT. This sequence encodes CASSLVFHLTGELFF.

This clone appeared a single time. This chain uses TRBV5-1 with TRBJ1-2; D is ambiguous. Germline V CDR1 and CDR2: SGHRS, YFSETQ. CDR3 length equals 15 residues. V lost 1 base and J 3 bases, leaving 13 bases between the germline ends. The CDR3 is CASSLLSVSDYGYTF. The CDR3 bases are TGCGCCAGCAGCTTGTTAAGTGTGTCAGACTATGGCTACACCTTC.

The V gene is TRBV21-1, the J gene TRBJ1-5; TRBD1 is the table's D call and was not checked against the DNA. TRBV21-1 is a pseudogene locus. The CDR3 length is 15 residues. The CDR3 spells CASSPQGRLDQPQHF. CDR3 in DNA: TGTGCCAGCAGCCCCCAGGGAAGGTTAGATCAGCCCCAGCATTTT.

The chain recombines TRBV6-4 with TRBJ2-1; D gene unclear. CDR1 MRHNA and CDR2 SNTAGT come from the germline V gene. The CDR3 loop spans 13 amino acids. The V end was cut by 2 bases, the J end by 9 bases, with 11 bases between. CDR3 nucleotide sequence: TGTGCCAGCAGTGACCTTGGTGGCTCTGAGCAGTTCTTC. This encodes CASSDLGGSEQFF.

Note on this clone: Distinct nucleotide sequences in the sample also encode this CDR3. V is TRBV18 and J is TRBJ1-2; D unclear. CDR3 length: 13 amino acids. V lost 1 base to trimming and J lost 6 bases, with 9 bases between them. CDR1 and CDR2 from the germline V gene are KGHSH and LQKENI. CDR3 loop: CASSPRTVDGYTF. In nucleotides, the CDR3 is TGTGCCAGCTCACCACGCACAGTTGATGGCTACACCTTC. Combining the CDR3 with reference TRBV18 and TRBJ1-2 gives the whole variable domain NAGVMQNPRHLVRRRGQEARLRCSPMKGHSHVYWYRQLPEEGLKFMVYLQKENIIDESGMPKERFSAEFPKEGPSILRIQQVVRGDSAAYFCASSPRTVDGYTFGSGTRLTVV.

J is TRBJ2-1 and V is TRBV6-1, with TRBD1 identical over 9 bases. From germline, CDR1 is MNHNS and CDR2 SASEGT. The CDR3 contains 15 residues. J gave up 7 bases and V 5 bases, and 9 bases lay outside the gene matches. The CDR3 sequence: CASSSQTGGLNEQFF. CDR3 sequence (DNA): TGTGCCAGCAGTTCCCAGACAGGGGGACTTAATGAGCAGTTCTTC.

This clone came up once. The CDR3 loop reads CASSLDVVRTGELFF. The CDR3 coding sequence is TGTGCCAGCAGCTTAGATGTGGTTCGGACCGGGGAGCTGTTTTTT. V gene TRBV7-8 combines with J gene TRBJ2-2, with no clear D. Looked up from germline, CDR1 is SGHVS and CDR2 is FQNEAQ. V lost 1 base to trimming and J lost 5 bases, with 11 bases between them. The CDR3 has 15 residues.